A selection of T cell receptor beta chains follows, all from one sample in a study of blood T cell repertoires in COVID-19. Sequencing was performed with immunoSEQ multiplex PCR; in TCRdb, only in-frame clones are kept and a portion is missing. The table lists 380,000 or so clones, over 75% of them singletons. The sequenced sample was PBMCs or T cells enriched from blood (not recorded which). The origin of the receptors is a man aged 30 to 39 who had recovered from COVID-19. Each CDR3 is given with its conserved first and last residue. The D gene is left open where the match is weak. A clone size is listed for some rows: how often the clone was seen (once, few, many), or a class if it is expanded.

clone_size	v_call	j_call	d_call	cdr3_aa	cdr3_nt
-	TRBV9	TRBJ1-2	-	CASSPGGAIPAESYTF	TGTGCCAGCAGCCCCGGAGGGGCGATACCAGCCGAAAGCTACACCTTC
-	TRBV9	TRBJ1-2	-	CASSVVAYGDYGYTF	TGTGCCAGCAGCGTGGTTGCCTACGGGGACTATGGCTACACCTTC
few	TRBV13	TRBJ1-2	-	CASSLVAEANYGYTF	TGTGCCAGCAGCTTAGTGGCCGAAGCTAACTATGGCTACACCTTC
-	TRBV9	TRBJ2-5	TRBD2	CASSVAATSDQETQYF	TGTGCCAGCAGCGTAGCTGCGACTAGCGACCAAGAGACCCAGTACTTC
-	TRBV9	TRBJ1-6	TRBD1	CASSARQGAYNSPLHF	TGTGCCAGCAGCGCGAGACAGGGGGCCTATAATTCACCCCTCCACTTT
-	TRBV12-5	TRBJ2-1	TRBD1	CASGFGTGAYNEQFF	TGTGCTAGTGGTTTTGGGACAGGGGCCTACAATGAGCAGTTCTTC
-	TRBV25-1	TRBJ1-2	TRBD1	CASSDSGTGFYGYTF	TGTGCCAGCAGTGATTCCGGGACAGGGTTCTATGGCTACACCTTC
-	TRBV6-5	TRBJ2-7	TRBD1	CASSYMPGQGGEQYF	TGTGCCAGCAGTTACATGCCGGGACAGGGTGGCGAGCAGTACTTC
once	TRBV11-2	TRBJ2-7	TRBD1	CASSLGPGQLYEQYF	TGTGCCAGCAGCTTAGGCCCGGGACAGCTGTACGAGCAGTACTTC
-	TRBV21-1	TRBJ1-2	-	CAQFVSILTGDYGYTF	TGTGCACAATTCGTTTCTATATTAACAGGGGACTATGGCTACACCTTC
-	TRBV10-1	TRBJ2-2	-	CASSSGGTGELFF	TGCGCCAGCAGCTCCGGTGGCACCGGGGAGCTGTTTTTT
-	TRBV27	TRBJ1-1	TRBD1	CASGGGGEAFF	TGTGCCAGTGGAGGGGGCGGAGAAGCTTTCTTT
-	TRBV5-8	TRBJ1-1	-	CASSLTVPNTEAFF	TGTGCCAGCAGCTTAACGGTCCCGAACACTGAAGCTTTCTTT
-	TRBV7-2	TRBJ2-5	-	CASSFLQETQYF	TGTGCCAGCAGCTTTCTCCAAGAGACCCAGTACTTC
-	TRBV6-6	TRBJ1-5	TRBD1	CASGRRGSNQPQHF	TGTGCCAGCGGTCGCAGGGGGAGCAATCAGCCCCAGCATTTT
-	TRBV30	TRBJ1-6	TRBD1	CAGTEFSYNSPLHF	TGTGCCGGGACAGAATTCTCCTATAATTCACCCCTCCACTTT
-	TRBV5-1	TRBJ2-3	TRBD2	CASSSLAETDTQYF	TGCGCCAGCAGCTCCCTAGCGGAGACAGATACGCAGTATTTT
-	TRBV5-8	TRBJ2-3	-	CASSFLGGGPDTQYF	TGTGCCAGCAGCTTTCTAGGAGGGGGCCCAGATACGCAGTATTTT
-	TRBV19	TRBJ1-6	-	CASSPRREPPLYNSPLHF	TGTGCCAGTAGTCCGAGACGGGAGCCGCCGCTCTATAATTCACCCCTCCACTTT
-	TRBV7-6	TRBJ1-4	TRBD1	CASSLGQGRFDEKLFF	TGTGCCAGCAGCCTCGGACAGGGTCGGTTCGATGAAAAACTGTTTTTT
-	TRBV7-9	TRBJ2-7	TRBD1	CASSLGRGDRGDEQYF	TGTGCCAGCAGCTTAGGTCGGGGCGACAGGGGGGACGAGCAGTACTTC
-	TRBV11-2	TRBJ1-3	-	CASSLGGGSTIYF	TGTGCCAGCAGCTTAGGAGGAGGGAGCACCATATATTTT
-	TRBV7-9	TRBJ2-7	-	CASSLVSGRDVYEQYF	TGTGCCAGCAGCTTAGTGTCGGGTCGCGACGTATACGAGCAGTACTTC